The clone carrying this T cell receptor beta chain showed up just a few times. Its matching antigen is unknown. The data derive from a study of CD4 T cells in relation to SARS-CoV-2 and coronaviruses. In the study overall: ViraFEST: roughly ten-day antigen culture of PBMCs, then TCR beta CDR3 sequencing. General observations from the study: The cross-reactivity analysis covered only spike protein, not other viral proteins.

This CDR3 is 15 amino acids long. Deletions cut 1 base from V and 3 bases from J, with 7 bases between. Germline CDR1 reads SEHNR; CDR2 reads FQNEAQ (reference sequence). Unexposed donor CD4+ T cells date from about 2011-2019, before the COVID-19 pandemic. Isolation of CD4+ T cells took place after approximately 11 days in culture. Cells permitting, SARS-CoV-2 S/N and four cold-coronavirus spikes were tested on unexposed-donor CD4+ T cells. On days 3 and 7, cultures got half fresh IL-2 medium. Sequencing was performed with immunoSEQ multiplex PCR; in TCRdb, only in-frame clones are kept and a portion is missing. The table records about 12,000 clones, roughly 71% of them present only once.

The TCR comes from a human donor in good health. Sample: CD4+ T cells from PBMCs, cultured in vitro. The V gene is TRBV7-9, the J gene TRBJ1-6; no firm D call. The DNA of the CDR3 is TGTGCCAGCAGCTTAGGAGGGTTCTATAATTCACCCCTCCACTTT. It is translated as CASSLGGFYNSPLHF.